This T cell receptor (beta chain) emerged from a study of breast tumors, draining lymph nodes, adjacent tissues. Whole-study results and caveats: Tumor TCR diversity was below lymph nodes but above nontumor tissue.

This CDR3 spans 14 amino acids. In germline, CDR1 is SGHRS, CDR2 YFSETQ. The ends were cut back, 0 bases at V and 4 bases at J, with 10 bases in the middle. There are a few counts of this clonotype. Its antigen is currently unknown. TCRdb ran MiXCR on the multiplex PCR reads and lists one entry per CDR3 protein. Here the sample spans 30,000 to 35,000 distinct CDR3 sequences, roughly three fifths being singletons. V is TRBV5-1 and J is TRBJ1-2, with unresolved D. This clonotype was obtained from a female donor with breast cancer. Some clones in this sample may be carry-over from other donors' samples. Sequenced sample: breast tumor tissue. DNA of the CDR3: TGCGCCAGCAGCTTGGAGGGCAGCAGCTATGGCTACACCTTC. Protein sequence: CASSLEGSSYGYTF. Full variable domain (rest looked up from reference TRBV5-1 and TRBJ1-2): KAGVTQTPRYLIKTRGQQVTLSCSPISGHRSVSWYQQTPGQGLQFLFEYFSETQRNKGNFPGRFSGRQFSNSRSEMNVSTLELGDSALYLCASSLEGSSYGYTFGSGTRLTVV.